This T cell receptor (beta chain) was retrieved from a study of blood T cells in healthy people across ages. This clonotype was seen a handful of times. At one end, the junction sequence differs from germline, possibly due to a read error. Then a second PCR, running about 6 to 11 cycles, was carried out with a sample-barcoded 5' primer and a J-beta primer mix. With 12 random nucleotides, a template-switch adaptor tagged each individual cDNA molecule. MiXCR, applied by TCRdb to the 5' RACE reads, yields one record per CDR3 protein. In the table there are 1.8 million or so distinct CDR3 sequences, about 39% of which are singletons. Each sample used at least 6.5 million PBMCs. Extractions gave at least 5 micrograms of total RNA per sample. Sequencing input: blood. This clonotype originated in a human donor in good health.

The CDR3 DNA sequence: TGTGCCAGCACCTTAACGGGTGGGGGGGTCTACAATGAGCAGTTCTTC. This translates into CASTLTGGGVYNEQFF. This chain links TRBV11-2 with TRBJ2-1; 7 nucleotides line up with TRBD2. Per the germline V gene, CDR1 is SGHAT and CDR2 is FQNNGV. This CDR3 region has 16 residues.